One sample yielded the 5 T cell receptor beta chains listed below, sequenced in a study of T cell changes during pregnancy in multiple sclerosis. The data were produced by immunoSEQ multiplex PCR, yet TCRdb's version contains in-frame clones alone and is incomplete. The table lists 65,000 to 75,000 clones, roughly nine tenths of them singletons, with over 1.1% in the top ten. The sequencing used peripheral blood, collected in the second trimester of pregnancy. The receptors originated from a female donor with multiple sclerosis, enrolled in a pregnancy study.

The chain links TRBV14 to TRBJ2-7; no clear D gene. Germline CDR1 and CDR2: SGHDN and FVKESK. CDR3 length equals 11 residues. Trimming stripped 3 bases from V and 9 bases from J, with 9 bases between. The CDR3 sequence is CASSQARGQYF. The CDR3, as DNA: TGTGCCAGCAGCCAGGCCCGCGGGCAGTACTTC.

The V call is TRBV2, the J call TRBJ2-2; tentatively, D is TRBD2 (6 bases). Germline values: CDR1 SNHLY, CDR2 FYNNEI. CDR3 length equals 15 residues. The V and J ends lost 1 base and 4 bases respectively, with 10 bases between them. In DNA, the CDR3 is TGTGCCAGCAGTGAAGGAGCGGGTGGCACCGGGGAGCTGTTTTTT. This translates into CASSEGAGGTGELFF.

This clone has just a few counts. The chain employs TRBV7-6 and TRBJ1-5; TRBD1 agrees at 8 bases. From germline, CDR1 is SGHVS and CDR2 FNYEAQ. The CDR3 sequence is 13 residues long. V trimming: 6 bases; J trimming: 8 bases; junction bases outside the gene matches: 6. The CDR3 loop reads CASSTGGFEPQHF. Written as DNA, the CDR3 is TGTGCCAGCAGTACAGGGGGGTTCGAGCCCCAGCATTTT.

This clone was observed once. The chain recombines TRBV5-1 with TRBJ1-1; TRBD1 aligns across 8 bases. Germline V gene data show CDR1 as SGHRS and CDR2 as YFSETQ. CDR3 length: 15 residues. The V and J ends lost 3 bases and 8 bases, in that order; junction bases with no gene match: 12. The DNA of the CDR3 is TGCGCCAGCAGCTCCTTCCCGGGACAGGCATCCGAAGCTTTCTTT. It is translated as CASSSFPGQASEAFF.

This chain uses TRBV19 with TRBJ1-5, with 10 bases identical to TRBD1. The CDR3 has 16 residues. Germline V gene lookup returns CDR1 LNHDA and CDR2 SQIVND (reference sequence). Trimming removed 5 bases from V and 5 bases from J; junction bases left unmatched: 9. DNA for the CDR3: TGTGCCAGTAGTCCTAAGACAGGGGGCTTCGATCAGCCCCAGCATTTT. It translates to CASSPKTGGFDQPQHF.